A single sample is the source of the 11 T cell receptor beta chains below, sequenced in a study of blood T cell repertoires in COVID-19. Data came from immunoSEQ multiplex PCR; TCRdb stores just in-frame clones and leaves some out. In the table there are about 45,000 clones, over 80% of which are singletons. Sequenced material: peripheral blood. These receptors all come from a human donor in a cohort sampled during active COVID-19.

CDR3 region: CASSPSGLQETQYF. CDR3 DNA: TGTGCCAGCTCACCCTCGGGACTGCAAGAGACCCAGTACTTC. The genes are TRBV18 and TRBJ2-5, with D maybe TRBD2 (6 bases). The V and J ends lost 3 bases and 2 bases respectively, with 10 bases between them. The CDR3 extends over 14 amino acids. Germline V gene sequence: CDR1 KGHSH, CDR2 LQKENI.

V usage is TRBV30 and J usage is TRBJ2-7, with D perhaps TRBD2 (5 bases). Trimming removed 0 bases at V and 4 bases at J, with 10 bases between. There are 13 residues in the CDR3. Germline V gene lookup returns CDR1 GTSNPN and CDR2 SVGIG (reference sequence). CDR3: CAWSVHEGYEQYF. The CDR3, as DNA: TGTGCCTGGAGTGTACATGAGGGTTACGAGCAGTACTTC.

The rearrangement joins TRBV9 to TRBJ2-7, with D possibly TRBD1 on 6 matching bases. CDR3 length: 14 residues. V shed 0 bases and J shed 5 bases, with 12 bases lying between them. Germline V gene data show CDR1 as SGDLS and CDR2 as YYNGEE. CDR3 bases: TGTGCCAGCAGCGTAGTCCCAGGGGACCACGAGCAGTACTTC. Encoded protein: CASSVVPGDHEQYF.

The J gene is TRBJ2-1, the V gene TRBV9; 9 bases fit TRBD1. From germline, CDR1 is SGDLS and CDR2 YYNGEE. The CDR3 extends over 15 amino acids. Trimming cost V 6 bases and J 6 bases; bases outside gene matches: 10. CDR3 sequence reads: CASTKDRGLSNEQFF. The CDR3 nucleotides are TGTGCCAGCACCAAGGACAGGGGCCTCAGCAATGAGCAGTTCTTC.

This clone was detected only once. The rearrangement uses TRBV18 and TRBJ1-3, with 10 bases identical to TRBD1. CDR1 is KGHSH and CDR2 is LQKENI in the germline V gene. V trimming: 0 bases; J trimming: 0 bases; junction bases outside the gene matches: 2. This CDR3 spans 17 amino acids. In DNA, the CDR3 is TGTGCCAGCTCACCACCGGGACAGGGGATCTCTGGAAACACCATATATTTT. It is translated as CASSPPGQGISGNTIYF.

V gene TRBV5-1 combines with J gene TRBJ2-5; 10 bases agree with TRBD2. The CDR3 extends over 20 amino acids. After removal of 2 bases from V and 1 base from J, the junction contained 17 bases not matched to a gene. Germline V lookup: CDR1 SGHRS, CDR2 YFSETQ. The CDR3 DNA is TGCGCCAGCAGCTTACCCTCGTCCAGCGGGAGGGAGGGGGGCCAAGAGACCCAGTACTTC. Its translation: CASSLPSSSGREGGQETQYF.

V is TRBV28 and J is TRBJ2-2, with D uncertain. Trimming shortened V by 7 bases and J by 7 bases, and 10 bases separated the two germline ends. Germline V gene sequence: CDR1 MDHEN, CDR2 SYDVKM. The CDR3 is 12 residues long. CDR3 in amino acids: CASNRPGGELFF. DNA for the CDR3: TGTGCCAGCAATAGACCGGGCGGGGAGCTGTTTTTT.

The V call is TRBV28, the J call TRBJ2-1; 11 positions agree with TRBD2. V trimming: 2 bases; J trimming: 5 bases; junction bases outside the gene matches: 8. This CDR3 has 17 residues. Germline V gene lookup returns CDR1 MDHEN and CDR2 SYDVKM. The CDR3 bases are TGTGCCAGCAGTTTACGGCTAGCGGGAGGTGGGGACAATGAGCAGTTCTTC. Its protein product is CASSLRLAGGGDNEQFF.

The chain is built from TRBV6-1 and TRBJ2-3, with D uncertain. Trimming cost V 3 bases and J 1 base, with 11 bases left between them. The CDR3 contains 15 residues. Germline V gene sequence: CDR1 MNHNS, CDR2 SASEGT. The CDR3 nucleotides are TGTGCCAGCAGTGATCACGTAGGAGGCACAGATACGCAGTATTTT. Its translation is CASSDHVGGTDTQYF.

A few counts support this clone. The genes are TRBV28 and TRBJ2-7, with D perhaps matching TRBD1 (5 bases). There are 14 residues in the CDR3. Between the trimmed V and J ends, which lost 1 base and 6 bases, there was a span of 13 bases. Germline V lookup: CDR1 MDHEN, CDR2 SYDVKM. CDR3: CASSLSGPLGEQYF. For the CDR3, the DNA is TGTGCCAGCAGTTTATCAGGGCCCCTCGGCGAGCAGTACTTC.

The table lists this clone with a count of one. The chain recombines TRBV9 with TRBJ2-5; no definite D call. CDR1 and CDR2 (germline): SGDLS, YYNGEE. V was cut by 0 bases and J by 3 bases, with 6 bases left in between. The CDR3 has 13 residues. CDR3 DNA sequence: TGTGCCAGCAGCGTAGGAACAGAAGAGACCCAGTACTTC. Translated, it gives CASSVGTEETQYF.